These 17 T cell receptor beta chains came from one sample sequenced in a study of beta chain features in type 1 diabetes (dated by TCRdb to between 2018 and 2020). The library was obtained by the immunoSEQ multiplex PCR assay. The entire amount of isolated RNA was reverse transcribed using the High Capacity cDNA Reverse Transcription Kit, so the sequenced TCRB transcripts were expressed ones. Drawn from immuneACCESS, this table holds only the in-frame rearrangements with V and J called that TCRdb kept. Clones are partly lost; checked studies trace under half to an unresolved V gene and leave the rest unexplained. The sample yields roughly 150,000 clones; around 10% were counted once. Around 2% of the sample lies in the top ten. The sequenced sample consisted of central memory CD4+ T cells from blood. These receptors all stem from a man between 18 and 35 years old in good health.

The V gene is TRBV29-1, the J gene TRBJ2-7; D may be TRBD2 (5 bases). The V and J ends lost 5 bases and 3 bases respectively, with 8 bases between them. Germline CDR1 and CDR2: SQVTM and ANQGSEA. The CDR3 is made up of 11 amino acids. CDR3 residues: CSVPGNYEQYF. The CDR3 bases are TGCAGCGTTCCGGGGAACTACGAGCAGTACTTC.

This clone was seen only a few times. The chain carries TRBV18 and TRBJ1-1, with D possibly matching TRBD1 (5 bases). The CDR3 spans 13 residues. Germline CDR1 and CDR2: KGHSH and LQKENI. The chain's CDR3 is CASFGGLSTEAFF. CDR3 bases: TGTGCTTCCTTTGGGGGATTAAGCACTGAAGCTTTCTTT.

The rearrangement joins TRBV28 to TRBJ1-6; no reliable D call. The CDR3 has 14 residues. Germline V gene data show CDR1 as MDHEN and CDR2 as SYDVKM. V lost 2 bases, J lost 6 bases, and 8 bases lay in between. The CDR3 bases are TGTGCCAGCAGTTTACAAGCTTTTAATTCACCCCTCCACTTT. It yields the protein CASSLQAFNSPLHF.

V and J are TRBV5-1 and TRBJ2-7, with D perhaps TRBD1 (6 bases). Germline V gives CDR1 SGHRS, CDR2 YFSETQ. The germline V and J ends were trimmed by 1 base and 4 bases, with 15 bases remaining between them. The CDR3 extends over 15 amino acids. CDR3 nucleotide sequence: TGCGCCAGCAGCTTGTCCCAGGGGTATGGGTACGAGCAGTACTTC. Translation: CASSLSQGYGYEQYF. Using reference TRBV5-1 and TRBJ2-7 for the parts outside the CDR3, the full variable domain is KAGVTQTPRYLIKTRGQQVTLSCSPISGHRSVSWYQQTPGQGLQFLFEYFSETQRNKGNFPGRFSGRQFSNSRSEMNVSTLELGDSALYLCASSLSQGYGYEQYFGPGTRLTVT.

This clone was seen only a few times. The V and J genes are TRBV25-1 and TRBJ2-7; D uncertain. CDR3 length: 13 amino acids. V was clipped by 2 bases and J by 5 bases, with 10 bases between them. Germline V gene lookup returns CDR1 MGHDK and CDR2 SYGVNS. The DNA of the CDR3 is TGTGCCAGCAGTGAACGAGGATCTGACGAGCAGTACTTC. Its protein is CASSERGSDEQYF.

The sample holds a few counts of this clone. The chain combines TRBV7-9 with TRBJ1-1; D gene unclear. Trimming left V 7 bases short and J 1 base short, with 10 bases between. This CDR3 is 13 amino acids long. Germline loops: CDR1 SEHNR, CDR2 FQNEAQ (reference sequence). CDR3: CASKQNENTEAFF. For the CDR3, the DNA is TGTGCCAGCAAGCAGAATGAGAACACTGAAGCTTTCTTT. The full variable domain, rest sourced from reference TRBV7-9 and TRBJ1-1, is DTGVSQNPRHKITKRGQNVTFRCDPISEHNRLYWYRQTLGQGPEFLTYFQNEAQLEKSRLLSDRFSAERPKGSFSTLEIQRTEQGDSAMYLCASKQNENTEAFFGQGTRLTVV.

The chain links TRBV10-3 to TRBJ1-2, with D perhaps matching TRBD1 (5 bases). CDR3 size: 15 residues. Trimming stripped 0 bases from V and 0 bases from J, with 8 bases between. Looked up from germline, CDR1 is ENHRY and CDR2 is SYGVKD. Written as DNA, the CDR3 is TGTGCCATCAGTGAGTCGGCGGGACCTAACTATGGCTACACCTTC. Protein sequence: CAISESAGPNYGYTF.

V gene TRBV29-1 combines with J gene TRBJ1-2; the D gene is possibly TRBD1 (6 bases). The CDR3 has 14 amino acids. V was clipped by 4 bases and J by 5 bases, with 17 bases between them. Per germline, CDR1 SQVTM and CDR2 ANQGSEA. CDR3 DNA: TGCAGCGTTGTCGGGGGGCGGACCAATTATGGCTACACCTTC. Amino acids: CSVVGGRTNYGYTF. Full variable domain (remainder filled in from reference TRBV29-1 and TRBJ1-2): SAVISQKPSRDICQRGTSLTIQCQVDSQVTMMFWYRQQPGQSLTLIATANQGSEATYESGFVIDKFPISRPNLTFSTLTVSNMSPEDSSIYLCSVVGGRTNYGYTFGSGTRLTVV.

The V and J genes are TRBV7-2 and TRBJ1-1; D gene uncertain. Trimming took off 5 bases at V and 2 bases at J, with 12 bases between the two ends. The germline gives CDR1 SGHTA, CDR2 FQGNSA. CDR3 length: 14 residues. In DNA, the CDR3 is TGTGCCAGCAGCCCTCGGACGCGTAACACTGAAGCTTTCTTT. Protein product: CASSPRTRNTEAFF.

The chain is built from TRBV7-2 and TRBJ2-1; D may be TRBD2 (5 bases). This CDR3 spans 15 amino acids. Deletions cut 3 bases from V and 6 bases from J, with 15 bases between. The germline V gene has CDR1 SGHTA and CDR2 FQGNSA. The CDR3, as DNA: TGTGCCAGCAGCTTTAGCGCTCCCCCAGGCAATGAGCAGTTCTTC. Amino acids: CASSFSAPPGNEQFF.

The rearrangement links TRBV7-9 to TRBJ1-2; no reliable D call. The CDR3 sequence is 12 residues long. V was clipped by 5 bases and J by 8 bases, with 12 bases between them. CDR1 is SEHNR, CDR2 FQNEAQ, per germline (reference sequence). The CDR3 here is CASSRDDGGYTF. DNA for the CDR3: TGTGCCAGCAGCCGCGATGATGGGGGCTACACCTTC.

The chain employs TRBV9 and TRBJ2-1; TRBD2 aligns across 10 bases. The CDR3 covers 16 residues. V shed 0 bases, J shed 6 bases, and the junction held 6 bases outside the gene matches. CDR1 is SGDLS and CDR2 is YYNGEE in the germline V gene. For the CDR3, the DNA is TGTGCCAGCAGCGTAGTGGCGGGACTAGCGAGCAATGAGCAGTTCTTC. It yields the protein CASSVVAGLASNEQFF.

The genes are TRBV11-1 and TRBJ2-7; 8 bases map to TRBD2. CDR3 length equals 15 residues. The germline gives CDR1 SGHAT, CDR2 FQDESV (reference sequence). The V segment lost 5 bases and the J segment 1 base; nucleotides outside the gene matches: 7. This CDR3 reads CASSPGLAASYEQYF. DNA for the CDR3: TGTGCCAGCAGCCCTGGACTAGCAGCATCCTACGAGCAGTACTTC.

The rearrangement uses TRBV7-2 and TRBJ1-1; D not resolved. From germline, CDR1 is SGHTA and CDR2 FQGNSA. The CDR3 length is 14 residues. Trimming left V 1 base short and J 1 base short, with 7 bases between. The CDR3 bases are TGTGCCAGCAGCTTAGGACGGAAGAACACTGAAGCTTTCTTT. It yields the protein CASSLGRKNTEAFF.

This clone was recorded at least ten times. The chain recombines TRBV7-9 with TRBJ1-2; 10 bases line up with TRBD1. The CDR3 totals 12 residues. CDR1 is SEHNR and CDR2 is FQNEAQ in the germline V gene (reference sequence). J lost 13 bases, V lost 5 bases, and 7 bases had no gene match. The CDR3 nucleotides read TGTGCCAGCAGCCCGCGGGACAGGGGCCTCACCTTC. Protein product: CASSPRDRGLTF. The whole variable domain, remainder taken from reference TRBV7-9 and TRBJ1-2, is DTGVSQNPRHKITKRGQNVTFRCDPISEHNRLYWYRQTLGQGPEFLTYFQNEAQLEKSRLLSDRFSAERPKGSFSTLEIQRTEQGDSAMYLCASSPRDRGLTFGSGTRLTVV.

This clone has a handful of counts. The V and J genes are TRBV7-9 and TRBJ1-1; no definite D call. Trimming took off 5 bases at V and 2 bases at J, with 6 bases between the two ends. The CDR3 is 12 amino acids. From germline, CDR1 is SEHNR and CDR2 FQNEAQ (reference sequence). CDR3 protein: CASSRSNTEAFF. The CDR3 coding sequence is TGTGCCAGCAGCCGGAGCAACACTGAAGCTTTCTTT. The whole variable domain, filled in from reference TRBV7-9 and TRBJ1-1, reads DTGVSQNPRHKITKRGQNVTFRCDPISEHNRLYWYRQTLGQGPEFLTYFQNEAQLEKSRLLSDRFSAERPKGSFSTLEIQRTEQGDSAMYLCASSRSNTEAFFGQGTRLTVV.

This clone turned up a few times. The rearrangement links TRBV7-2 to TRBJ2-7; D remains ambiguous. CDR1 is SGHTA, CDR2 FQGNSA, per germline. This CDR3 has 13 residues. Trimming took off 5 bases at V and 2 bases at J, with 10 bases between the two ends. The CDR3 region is CASSPTGPYEQYF. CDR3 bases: TGTGCCAGCAGCCCAACGGGCCCCTACGAGCAGTACTTC. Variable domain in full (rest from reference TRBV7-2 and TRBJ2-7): GAGVSQSPSNKVTEKGKDVELRCDPISGHTALYWYRQSLGQGLEFLIYFQGNSAPDKSGLPSDRFSAERTGGSVSTLTIQRTQQEDSAVYLCASSPTGPYEQYFGPGTRLTVT.